These T cell receptor beta chains were read from a single sample in a study of control samples from healthy donors and cancer patients. Clones were sequenced by immunoSEQ multiplex PCR, and TCRdb holds only the in-frame ones, with some missing. The table has tens of thousands of clones, about 83% seen once; the top ten hold roughly 1.5%. What was sequenced was PBMCs. The receptors shown here come from a woman aged 40-49 years with lung cancer. Each CDR3 is given with its conserved first and last residue. The D gene is left open where the match is weak. Size is stated for part of the rows, as once, few or many counts, or as a class when the clone is expanded.

clone size	D gene	V gene	J gene	CDR3 protein	CDR3 DNA
.	TRBD1	TRBV3-1/TRBV3-2	TRBJ1-4	CASSQIRTGSEKLFF	TGTGCCAGCAGCCAAATACGGACAGGGAGTGAAAAACTGTTTTTT
.	TRBD1	TRBV10-3	TRBJ1-1	CAISGQGLLNTEAFF	TGTGCCATCAGCGGACAGGGTCTATTGAACACTGAAGCTTTCTTT
.	.	TRBV19	TRBJ1-2	CASRSANYGYTF	TGTGCCAGTAGGTCGGCGAACTATGGCTACACCTTC
.	TRBD2	TRBV9	TRBJ2-1	CASSSGGNQFF	TGTGCCAGCAGCTCCGGGGGGAATCAGTTCTTC
.	TRBD1	TRBV28	TRBJ1-2	CASSPDREEGGYTF	TGTGCCAGCAGTCCTGACAGGGAGGAAGGTGGCTACACCTTC
.	.	TRBV11-1	TRBJ1-1	CASSSQFEAFF	TGTGCCAGCAGCTCACAATTCGAAGCTTTCTTT
.	.	TRBV4-3	TRBJ1-1	CASSLTDGRGTEAFF	TGCGCCAGCAGCCTCACCGACGGGAGGGGCACTGAAGCTTTCTTT
.	TRBD2	TRBV6-1	TRBJ2-3	CASSEERGGTDTQYF	TGTGCCAGCAGTGAAGAGCGGGGGGGCACAGATACGCAGTATTTT
.	.	TRBV27	TRBJ2-3	CASSPDMGLAGTQYF	TGTGCCAGCAGTCCGGACATGGGTCTCGCCGGGACGCAGTATTTT
.	.	TRBV4-2	TRBJ2-7	CASSQEGAGYYEQYF	TGTGCCAGCAGCCAAGAGGGAGCCGGATACTACGAGCAGTACTTC
.	.	TRBV11-2	TRBJ2-3	CASSTWSSSTDTQYF	TGTGCCAGCAGCACATGGAGTTCTAGCACAGATACGCAGTATTTT
.	.	TRBV4-3	TRBJ1-2	CASSQVTANYGYTF	TGCGCCAGCAGCCAAGTGACAGCAAACTATGGCTACACCTTC
few	.	TRBV7-9	TRBJ1-4	CASSLAVWGEQEKLFF	TGTGCCAGCAGCTTAGCAGTATGGGGGGAGCAAGAAAAACTGTTTTTT
.	.	TRBV19	TRBJ1-1	CASSIEANTEAFF	TGTGCCAGTAGTATAGAGGCGAACACTGAAGCTTTCTTT
.	.	TRBV20-1	TRBJ2-7	CSASGTGSIRGYEQYF	TGCAGTGCTAGTGGAACAGGGAGTATCCGCGGCTACGAGCAGTACTTC
.	.	TRBV2	TRBJ2-7	CASSPRGRGHEQYF	TGTGCCAGCAGCCCCCGGGGCAGGGGTCACGAGCAGTACTTC
.	.	TRBV11-1	TRBJ2-7	CASSLDRSSYEQYF	TGTGCCAGCAGCTTAGACAGGAGCTCCTACGAGCAGTACTTC
.	.	TRBV6-5	TRBJ1-1	CASSYGGVNTEAFF	TGTGCCAGCAGTTATGGCGGGGTGAACACTGAAGCTTTCTTT
.	.	TRBV12-3/TRBV12-4	TRBJ2-1	CASSSPNNEQFF	TGTGCCAGCAGTTCCCCGAACAATGAGCAGTTCTTC
.	.	TRBV7-5	TRBJ2-7	CARSYRDRFYEQYF	TGTGCCAGAAGCTACCGGGACAGGTTCTACGAGCAGTACTTC
.	TRBD1	TRBV19	TRBJ1-5	CASSIRDRGGNQPQHF	TGTGCCAGTAGTATAAGGGACAGGGGAGGAAATCAGCCCCAGCATTTT
.	.	TRBV7-3	TRBJ1-2	CASSPGIGGGANYGYTF	TGTGCCAGCAGCCCCGGAATAGGTGGGGGCGCTAACTATGGCTACACCTTC
few	.	TRBV15	TRBJ2-3	CATSSGGQSTDTQYF	TGTGCCACCAGCAGCGGCGGACAAAGCACAGATACGCAGTATTTT
once	.	TRBV11-1	TRBJ2-1	CASSFGDLNNEQFF	TGTGCCAGCAGCTTCGGGGACCTAAACAATGAGCAGTTCTTC
.	TRBD1	TRBV6-5	TRBJ1-6	CASKLDRGNSPLHF	TGTGCCAGCAAGCTGGACAGGGGAAATTCACCCCTCCACTTT
.	.	TRBV9	TRBJ1-2	CASGVDGGPYGYTF	TGTGCCAGCGGCGTAGATGGGGGGCCTTATGGCTACACCTTC